Shown below are 30 T cell receptor beta chains from a single sample sequenced in a study of blood T cell repertoires in COVID-19. Assay: immunoSEQ multiplex PCR; the TCRdb copy retains only in-frame clones and omits some. The data contain roughly 310,000 clones, 90% of them seen just once; the ten biggest clones take up 2.6%. The sequencing input was PBMCs or T cells enriched from blood (not recorded which). The source of these receptors is a man aged 55 to 70 who had recovered from COVID-19.

The chain employs TRBV7-6 and TRBJ2-2; TRBD2 matches at 9 bases. Trimming cost V 1 base and J 4 bases; bases outside gene matches: 4. The CDR3 is 16 residues long. The germline CDR1 and CDR2 sequences are SGHVS and FNYEAQ. The CDR3 DNA reads as TGTGCCAGCAGCTTAGGTCTAGCGGGGTTCACCGGGGAGCTGTTTTTT. It codes for CASSLGLAGFTGELFF. Combining the CDR3 with reference TRBV7-6 and TRBJ2-2 gives the whole variable domain GAGVSQSPRYKVTKRGQDVALRCDPISGHVSLYWYRQALGQGPEFLTYFNYEAQQDKSGLPNDRFSAERPEGSISTLTIQRTEQRDSAMYRCASSLGLAGFTGELFFGEGSRLTVL.

J is TRBJ1-1 and V is TRBV5-1; 10 positions agree with TRBD1. With 4 bases clipped from V and 1 base from J, the junction kept 7 bases outside the gene matches. The CDR3 contains 16 residues. Per germline, CDR1 SGHRS and CDR2 YFSETQ. CDR3 sequence (DNA): TGCGCCAGCAGCACCGACAGGGGGCAAGGGAACACTGAAGCTTTCTTT. Translating gives CASSTDRGQGNTEAFF.

This chain uses TRBV10-1 with TRBJ2-7; D possibly corresponds to TRBD1 (5 bases). V gave up 5 bases and J gave up 7 bases, with 12 bases separating them. The germline gives CDR1 WNHNN, CDR2 SYGVQD (reference sequence). The CDR3 totals 12 residues. The CDR3 DNA sequence: TGCGCCAGCAGTAACAGGCCCCGGGAGCAGTACTTC. Translating gives CASSNRPREQYF.

The gene calls are TRBV2 and TRBJ1-2; 8 bases are a match to TRBD1. Germline CDR1 reads SNHLY; CDR2 reads FYNNEI. Trimming at V came to 6 bases and at J to 7 bases, leaving 7 bases not matched to a gene. CDR3 size: 13 residues. As DNA, the CDR3 is TGTGCCAGCAGGTGGACAGGGTCAAGTGGCTACACCTTC. Its protein is CASRWTGSSGYTF.

CDR3: CASSLAETYNEQFF. The DNA for the CDR3 is TGTGCCAGCAGTTTGGCGGAAACATACAATGAGCAGTTCTTC. The chain has TRBV28 and TRBJ2-1; D remains ambiguous. Germline V gives CDR1 MDHEN, CDR2 SYDVKM. This CDR3 is built from 14 residues. V lost 3 bases to trimming and J lost 4 bases, with 10 bases between them.

This rearrangement joins TRBV24-1 to TRBJ2-3; 8 bases are a match to TRBD1. Per germline, CDR1 KGHDR and CDR2 SFDVKD. The length of the CDR3 is 16 residues. After removal of 0 bases from V and 5 bases from J, the junction contained 6 bases not matched to a gene. The CDR3 is CATSDLPGGGIDTQYF. The CDR3 DNA follows: TGTGCCACCAGTGATTTGCCAGGGGGCGGAATAGATACGCAGTATTTT.

V is TRBV11-2 and J is TRBJ2-7; TRBD2 might be the D (5 bases). The CDR3 is 14 amino acids. The ends were cut back, 5 bases at V and 2 bases at J, with 13 bases in the middle. Germline V gene data show CDR1 as SGHAT and CDR2 as FQNNGV. The CDR3 is CASSRPGEPYEQYF. The CDR3 DNA reads TGTGCCAGCAGCCGCCCCGGGGAGCCCTACGAGCAGTACTTC.

For the CDR3, the DNA is TGTGCCAGCAGCTTAGAGTACGGCGGGGAGCTGTTTTTT. This encodes CASSLEYGGELFF. The chain carries TRBV7-9 and TRBJ2-2; unclear D gene. CDR1 and CDR2 from the germline V gene are SEHNR and FQNEAQ (reference sequence). V was shortened by 1 base and J by 7 bases, with 7 bases between the two germline ends. The CDR3 consists of 13 residues.

This clone was found once. This chain connects TRBV6-4 to TRBJ1-1; D gene ambiguous. The CDR3 has 14 amino acids. The V end lost 4 bases, the J end lost 11 bases, and 20 bases lay between the germline ends. Per germline, CDR1 MRHNA and CDR2 SNTAGT. CDR3 coding DNA: TGTGCCAGCAGTGCCGAAAGCGGTCGCGCTGGGGCTTTCTTT. Its translation: CASSAESGRAGAFF.

The chain couples TRBV7-8 to TRBJ1-3; D not resolved. Trimming pared 5 bases from V and 4 bases from J, leaving 12 bases between. The germline V gene has CDR1 SGHVS and CDR2 FQNEAQ. This CDR3 is built from 14 residues. DNA for the CDR3: TGTGCCAGCAGCCGAGCCCCTGCGGGAAACACCATATATTTT. It specifies CASSRAPAGNTIYF.

This rearrangement joins TRBV23-1 to TRBJ2-7; no clear D. Being an ORF, TRBV23-1 has a function that is uncertain. Trimming removed 0 bases at V and 2 bases at J, with 8 bases between. The CDR3 spans 14 residues. The CDR3 spells CASSQSQPPYEQYF. The CDR3 DNA follows: TGCGCCAGCAGTCAATCACAACCGCCCTACGAGCAGTACTTC.

This clone was seen once. The rearrangement links TRBV18 to TRBJ2-2, with 9 nucleotides matching TRBD1. The CDR3 contains 15 residues. The V gene's germline CDR1 is KGHSH and CDR2 LQKENI. J gave up 1 base and V 6 bases, and 3 bases lay outside the gene matches. The CDR3 is CASSRTGENTGELFF. The CDR3 DNA reads TGTGCCAGCTCCCGGACAGGGGAGAACACCGGGGAGCTGTTTTTT.

V usage is TRBV6-5 and J usage is TRBJ2-3; 10 bases agree with TRBD2. CDR1 is MNHEY, CDR2 SVGAGI, per germline. The CDR3 loop spans 14 amino acids. J gave up 1 base and V 11 bases, and 6 bases lay outside the gene matches. CDR3 nucleotides: TGTGCCGGAAAAACTAGCGGGGGCACAGATACGCAGTATTTT. Amino acids: CAGKTSGGTDTQYF.

The rearrangement joins TRBV4-3 to TRBJ1-2, with D perhaps matching TRBD1 (5 bases). The CDR3 length is 15 residues. V lost 0 bases and J 3 bases, leaving 11 bases between the germline ends. The V gene's germline CDR1 is LGHNA and CDR2 YSLEER. The CDR3 loop is CASSQDRTRDYGYTF. The DNA of the CDR3 is TGCGCCAGCAGCCAAGATAGGACCAGGGACTATGGCTACACCTTC.

The gene calls are TRBV9 and TRBJ2-6, with D maybe TRBD1 (5 bases). The CDR3 is made up of 16 amino acids. Per germline, CDR1 SGDLS and CDR2 YYNGEE. Trimming took off 4 bases at V and 0 bases at J, with 11 bases between the two ends. Here the CDR3 reads CASSYQGSSGANVLTF. The CDR3 nucleotides are TGTGCCAGCAGCTATCAGGGAAGCTCTGGGGCCAACGTCCTGACTTTC.

V and J are TRBV27 and TRBJ2-1; D gene uncertain. Per germline, CDR1 MNHEY and CDR2 SMNVEV (reference sequence). This CDR3 spans 16 amino acids. V shed 0 bases and J shed 4 bases, with 13 bases lying between them. In nucleotides, the CDR3 is TGTGCCAGCAGTTTATCGGCCGGGTTAATTTACAATGAGCAGTTCTTC. Its translation: CASSLSAGLIYNEQFF.

This chain links TRBV4-3 with TRBJ2-3; D possibly corresponds to TRBD2 (7 bases). There are 15 residues in the CDR3. Germline V gene sequence: CDR1 LGHNA, CDR2 YSLEER. The V end was cut by 6 bases, the J end by 9 bases, with 22 bases between. For the CDR3, the DNA is TGCGCCAGCAGTCTTGCTACAGGAAGGGGGGGCACGCAGTATTTT. This codes for CASSLATGRGGTQYF.

This chain links TRBV27 with TRBJ1-5; D unclear. This CDR3 comprises 17 residues. Trimming removed 5 bases from V and 6 bases from J, with 23 bases in between. Germline V gene lookup returns CDR1 MNHEY and CDR2 SMNVEV (reference sequence). The CDR3 DNA follows: TGTGCCAGCAGTACCCGACTTGCCACCCTTGGAAGTCAGCCCCAGCATTTT. This encodes CASSTRLATLGSQPQHF.

This chain joins TRBV24-1 and TRBJ2-7; D is possibly TRBD1 (5 bases). Germline values: CDR1 KGHDR, CDR2 SFDVKD. This CDR3 spans 14 amino acids. V was cut by 5 bases and J by 5 bases, with 15 bases left in between. The CDR3, as DNA: TGTGCCACCAGTGTGGGCCAGGGATCCGACGAGCAGTACTTC. Its translation is CATSVGQGSDEQYF.

The V call is TRBV7-2, the J call TRBJ2-7; the D gene is possibly TRBD2 (6 bases). V was trimmed by 2 bases and J by 2 bases, leaving 16 bases between them. Germline loops: CDR1 SGHTA, CDR2 FQGNSA. This CDR3 contains 16 residues. CDR3 residues: CASSLWGRGSTYEQYF. The CDR3 DNA sequence: TGTGCCAGCAGCTTATGGGGTCGGGGGAGTACCTACGAGCAGTACTTC.

The chain employs TRBV10-3 and TRBJ1-5; 11 bases align to TRBD1. Germline trimming cut 0 bases from V and 6 bases from J; bases unmatched to any gene: 4. Germline V CDR1 and CDR2: ENHRY, SYGVKD. This CDR3 is built from 16 residues. The CDR3 spells CAISESRDRGGQPQHF. For the CDR3, the DNA is TGTGCCATCAGTGAGTCAAGGGACAGGGGGGGTCAGCCCCAGCATTTT.

The gene calls are TRBV2 and TRBJ1-4; tentative D call: TRBD1 (6 bases). The CDR3 totals 13 residues. Germline lookup yields CDR1 SNHLY and CDR2 FYNNEI. Deletions cut 10 bases from V and 8 bases from J, with 17 bases between. CDR3 amino acids: CATRRGLSEKLFF. DNA for the CDR3: TGTGCCACCCGCAGGGGTCTTAGCGAAAAACTGTTTTTT.

The V gene is TRBV6-5, the J gene TRBJ1-6, with D possibly being TRBD1 (6 bases). The germline V gene encodes CDR1 MNHEY and CDR2 SVGAGI. Trimming removed 3 bases from V and 10 bases from J, with 16 bases in between. CDR3 length equals 15 residues. The CDR3 reads CASSYGAGVRSPLHF. The CDR3 coding sequence is TGTGCCAGCAGTTATGGGGCAGGGGTTAGATCACCCCTCCACTTT.

V usage is TRBV6-2 or TRBV6-3 and J usage is TRBJ2-5, with D possibly being TRBD2 (6 bases). CDR3 length equals 16 residues. Trimming took 6 bases from V and 6 from J, leaving 23 bases between them. Per germline, CDR1 MNHEY and CDR2 SVGEGT. The CDR3 here is CASSLTRGDSGKTQYF. CDR3 bases: TGTGCCAGCAGCTTAACCCGTGGGGACTCAGGGAAGACCCAGTACTTC.

A single count supports this clone. J is TRBJ2-3 and V is TRBV7-9, with TRBD2 identical over 8 bases. Germline assignment: CDR1 SEHNR and CDR2 FQNEAQ (reference sequence). This CDR3 contains 14 residues. V dropped 3 bases and J dropped 3; count of bases not matched to a gene: 2. The CDR3 spells CASSFSSGTDTQYF. In nucleotides, the CDR3 is TGTGCCAGCAGCTTTTCTAGCGGGACAGATACGCAGTATTTT.

This rearrangement joins TRBV10-3 to TRBJ1-6; D is perhaps TRBD1 (6 bases). Germline CDR1 reads ENHRY; CDR2 reads SYGVKD. The V end was cut by 0 bases, the J end by 8 bases, with 23 bases between. This CDR3 comprises 19 residues. CDR3: CAISESIIAQTGRDSPLHF. In DNA, the CDR3 is TGTGCCATCAGTGAGTCGATAATTGCTCAGACAGGACGCGATTCACCCCTCCACTTT.

Written as DNA, the CDR3 is TGTGCCACACCAGAGGCCCCTGGGGCCAACGTCCTGACTTTC. This gives the protein CATPEAPGANVLTF. The genes are TRBV6-5 and TRBJ2-6; unclear D gene. Trimming left V 10 bases short and J 2 bases short, with 12 bases between. CDR1 is MNHEY, CDR2 SVGAGI, per germline. The CDR3 has 14 residues.

The rearrangement joins TRBV7-9 to TRBJ1-1; 8 positions match TRBD1. The CDR3 extends over 18 amino acids. Looked up from germline, CDR1 is SEHNR and CDR2 is FQNEAQ (reference sequence). V trimming: 5 bases; J trimming: 1 base; junction bases outside the gene matches: 15. The DNA for the CDR3 is TGTGCCAGCAGCCCGCGAGGGGAAGCAGGGACAGGGAACACTGAAGCTTTCTTT. This gives the protein CASSPRGEAGTGNTEAFF.

The chain uses TRBV5-5 and TRBJ2-4; tentatively, D is TRBD2 (5 bases). This CDR3 is built from 18 residues. V was cut by 0 bases and J by 0 bases, with 16 bases left in between. The germline CDR1 and CDR2 sequences are SGHKS and YYEKEE (reference sequence). CDR3 sequence reads: CASSLAGIMSLAKNIQYF. The CDR3 region has the DNA TGTGCCAGCAGCTTGGCCGGGATTATGAGTCTAGCCAAAAACATTCAGTACTTC.

The chain employs TRBV5-1 and TRBJ2-2; weak D call: TRBD2 (7 bases). The CDR3 has 14 amino acids. CDR1 and CDR2 from the germline V gene are SGHRS and YFSETQ. Deletions cut 3 bases from V and 7 bases from J, with 13 bases between. CDR3 protein: CASSSIGGVGELFF. The CDR3 DNA follows: TGCGCCAGCAGCTCCATAGGGGGGGTCGGGGAGCTGTTTTTT.